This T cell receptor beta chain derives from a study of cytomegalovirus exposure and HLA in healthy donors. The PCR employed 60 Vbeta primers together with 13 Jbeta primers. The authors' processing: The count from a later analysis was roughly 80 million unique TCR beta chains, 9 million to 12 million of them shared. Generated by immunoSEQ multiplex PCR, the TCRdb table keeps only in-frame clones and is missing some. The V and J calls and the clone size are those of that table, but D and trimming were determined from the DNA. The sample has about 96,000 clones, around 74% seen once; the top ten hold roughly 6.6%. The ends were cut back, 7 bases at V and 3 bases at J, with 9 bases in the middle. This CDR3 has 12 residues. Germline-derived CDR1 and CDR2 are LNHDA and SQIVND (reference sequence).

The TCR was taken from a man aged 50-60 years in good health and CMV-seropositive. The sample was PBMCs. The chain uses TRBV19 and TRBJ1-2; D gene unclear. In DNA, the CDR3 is TGTGCCAGTACCGATCTAGACTATGGCTACACCTTC. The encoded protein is CASTDLDYGYTF.